Listed below are T cell receptor beta chains from one sample, sequenced in a study of blood T cell repertoires in COVID-19. Produced via immunoSEQ multiplex PCR; TCRdb's table is partial and in-frame only. The sample consists of about 250,000 clones, 87% of them appearing once. The sequenced sample was peripheral blood. Receptors originate from a man aged 18 to 29 with active or convalescent COVID-19. CDR3s leave out the opening cysteine and the closing phenylalanine or tryptophan. Fields, in order: CDR3 length, J gene, V gene, CDR3 protein.

len: 13
j_gene: TRBJ1-1
v_gene: TRBV6-2/TRBV6-3
CDR3aa: ASSRTGIPTTEAF

len: 11
j_gene: TRBJ2-5
v_gene: TRBV7-2
CDR3aa: ASSFDREETQY

len: 13
j_gene: TRBJ2-5
v_gene: TRBV5-1
CDR3aa: ASSYSSTRKETQY

len: 12
j_gene: TRBJ2-1
v_gene: TRBV7-7
CDR3aa: ASSLAGEGREQF

len: 14
j_gene: TRBJ1-1
v_gene: TRBV15
CDR3aa: ATSRASGVSNTEAF

len: 13
j_gene: TRBJ1-1
v_gene: TRBV5-4
CDR3aa: ASSEAKRGNTEAF

len: 11
j_gene: TRBJ1-6
v_gene: TRBV3-1/TRBV3-2
CDR3aa: ASSQEWSLPLH

len: 12
j_gene: TRBJ1-1
v_gene: TRBV5-1
CDR3aa: ASSGQGARTEAF

len: 13
j_gene: TRBJ1-2
v_gene: TRBV9
CDR3aa: ASSASFLANYGYT

len: 13
j_gene: TRBJ2-2
v_gene: TRBV3-1/TRBV3-2
CDR3aa: ASTSVLGGTGELF

len: 11
j_gene: TRBJ1-1
v_gene: TRBV29-1
CDR3aa: SVASRGITEAF

len: 12
j_gene: TRBJ2-5
v_gene: TRBV6-6
CDR3aa: ASSYSNGRETQY

len: 12
j_gene: TRBJ2-2
v_gene: TRBV29-1
CDR3aa: SVVSGTGTGELF

len: 14
j_gene: TRBJ2-5
v_gene: TRBV11-2
CDR3aa: ASSKTSGASLGTQY

len: 12
j_gene: TRBJ2-5
v_gene: TRBV7-2
CDR3aa: ASSLVRLMETQY

len: 11
j_gene: TRBJ2-1
v_gene: TRBV2
CDR3aa: ASSWEGGNEQF

len: 11
j_gene: TRBJ2-5
v_gene: TRBV5-1
CDR3aa: ASSLGQGETQY

len: 13
j_gene: TRBJ2-1
v_gene: TRBV2
CDR3aa: ASSDSSGAYNEQF

len: 16
j_gene: TRBJ2-1
v_gene: TRBV7-2
CDR3aa: ASSLVRTTGQGDNEQF

len: 13
j_gene: TRBJ2-5
v_gene: TRBV5-1
CDR3aa: ASSLKGTGEETQY

len: 11
j_gene: TRBJ2-1
v_gene: TRBV5-1
CDR3aa: ASSLELAREQF

len: 14
j_gene: TRBJ2-2
v_gene: TRBV7-3
CDR3aa: ASSPNRVLNTGELF

len: 12
j_gene: TRBJ2-3
v_gene: TRBV29-1
CDR3aa: SVSLAGRGDTQY

len: 11
j_gene: TRBJ1-1
v_gene: TRBV15
CDR3aa: ATSFDRTHEAF

len: 16
j_gene: TRBJ2-1
v_gene: TRBV9
CDR3aa: ASSVRGHSGGKSNEQF

len: 13
j_gene: TRBJ1-5
v_gene: TRBV5-5
CDR3aa: ASSLGVNSNQPQH

len: 12
j_gene: TRBJ1-4
v_gene: TRBV2
CDR3aa: ASSEGQINEKLF

len: 14
j_gene: TRBJ2-1
v_gene: TRBV27
CDR3aa: ASSFTGESSYNEQF

len: 17
j_gene: TRBJ2-3
v_gene: TRBV7-2
CDR3aa: ASSYLWTSGSLDTDTQY

len: 16
j_gene: TRBJ2-2
v_gene: TRBV18
CDR3aa: ASSPRMAGVPNTGELF

len: 13
j_gene: TRBJ2-3
v_gene: TRBV5-8
CDR3aa: ASSLEGPSTDTQY

len: 13
j_gene: TRBJ1-2
v_gene: TRBV7-3
CDR3aa: ASSRETGIFRGYT

len: 13
j_gene: TRBJ2-7
v_gene: TRBV2
CDR3aa: ASRQPLTARYEQY

len: 12
j_gene: TRBJ1-4
v_gene: TRBV27
CDR3aa: ASGKGATNEKLF

len: 14
j_gene: TRBJ1-1
v_gene: TRBV6-2/TRBV6-3
CDR3aa: ASSYWGEGADTEAF

len: 15
j_gene: TRBJ1-2
v_gene: TRBV3-1/TRBV3-2
CDR3aa: ASSQEGTREGVYGYT

len: 13
j_gene: TRBJ1-2
v_gene: TRBV5-1
CDR3aa: ASSLGQGGGYGYT

len: 12
j_gene: TRBJ2-3
v_gene: TRBV15
CDR3aa: AVKRGDGTDTQY

len: 12
j_gene: TRBJ1-1
v_gene: TRBV19
CDR3aa: ASSSTRGNTEAF

len: 13
j_gene: TRBJ2-1
v_gene: TRBV7-2
CDR3aa: ASSLAGSSYNEQF

len: 13
j_gene: TRBJ2-3
v_gene: TRBV9
CDR3aa: ASSVEQGRTDTQY

len: 10
j_gene: TRBJ2-7
v_gene: TRBV29-1
CDR3aa: SVTGQGSEQY

len: 13
j_gene: TRBJ2-5
v_gene: TRBV7-9
CDR3aa: ASSSSLSYQETQY

len: 12
j_gene: TRBJ1-5
v_gene: TRBV6-6
CDR3aa: ASRSGGSNQPQH

len: 12
j_gene: TRBJ1-1
v_gene: TRBV10-2
CDR3aa: ASSVAGLNTEAF

len: 14
j_gene: TRBJ2-3
v_gene: TRBV27
CDR3aa: ASRTLAGGLADTQY

len: 12
j_gene: TRBJ1-5
v_gene: TRBV6-6
CDR3aa: ASSYEQGRQPQH

len: 13
j_gene: TRBJ1-2
v_gene: TRBV7-9
CDR3aa: ASSHEGGRRYGYT